This T cell receptor beta chain was sequenced for a study of identical twins. Per the germline V gene, CDR1 is SQVTM and CDR2 is ANQGSEA. CDR3 size: 13 residues. Germline trimming cut 7 bases from V and 0 bases from J; bases unmatched to any gene: 2. TCRdb re-called the 5' RACE reads through MiXCR, storing one row per CDR3 protein. This sample has about 530,000 distinct CDR3 sequences, with more than 20% found just once. This sample also appeared in a second study, on yellow fever vaccine responses in identical twins.

The clonotype comes from a woman between 18 and 30 years old in good health. The chain uses TRBV29-1 and TRBJ2-3; TRBD2 agrees at 9 bases. Sequenced input: CD4+ T cells sorted from blood. In nucleotides, the CDR3 is TGCAGCGGAACTAGCGGGAGCACAGATACGCAGTATTTT. Translating it yields CSGTSGSTDTQYF.